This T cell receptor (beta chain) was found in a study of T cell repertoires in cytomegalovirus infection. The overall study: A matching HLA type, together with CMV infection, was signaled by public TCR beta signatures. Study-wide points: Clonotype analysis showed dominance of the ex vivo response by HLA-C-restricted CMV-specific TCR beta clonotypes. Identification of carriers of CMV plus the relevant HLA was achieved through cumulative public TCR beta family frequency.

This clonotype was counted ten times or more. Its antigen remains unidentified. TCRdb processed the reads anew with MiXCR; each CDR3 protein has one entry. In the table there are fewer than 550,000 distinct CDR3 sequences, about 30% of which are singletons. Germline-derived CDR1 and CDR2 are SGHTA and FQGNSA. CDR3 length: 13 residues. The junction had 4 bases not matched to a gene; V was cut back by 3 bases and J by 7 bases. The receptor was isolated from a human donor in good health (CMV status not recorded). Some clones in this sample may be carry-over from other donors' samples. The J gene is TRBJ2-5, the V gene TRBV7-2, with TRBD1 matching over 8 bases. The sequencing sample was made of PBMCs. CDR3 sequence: CASSFQGAGTQYF. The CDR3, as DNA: TGTGCCAGCAGCTTTCAGGGGGCCGGGACCCAGTACTTC.